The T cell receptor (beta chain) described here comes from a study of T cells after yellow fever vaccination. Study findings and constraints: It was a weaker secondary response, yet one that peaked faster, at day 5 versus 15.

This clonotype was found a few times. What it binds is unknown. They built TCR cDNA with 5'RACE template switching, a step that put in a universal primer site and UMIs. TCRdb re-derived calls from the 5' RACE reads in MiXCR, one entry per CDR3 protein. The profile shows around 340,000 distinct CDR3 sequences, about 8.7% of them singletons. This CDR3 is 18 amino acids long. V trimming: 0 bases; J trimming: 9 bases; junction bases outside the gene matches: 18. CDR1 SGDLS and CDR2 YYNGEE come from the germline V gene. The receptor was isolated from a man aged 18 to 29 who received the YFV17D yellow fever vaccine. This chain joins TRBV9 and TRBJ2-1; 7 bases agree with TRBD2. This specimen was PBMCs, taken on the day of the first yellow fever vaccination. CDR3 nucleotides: TGTGCCAGCAGCGTAGATGTTCTGAGGGAGGGAAGACGGGGTGAGCAGTTCTTC. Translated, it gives CASSVDVLREGRRGEQFF.